Given below is one T cell receptor beta chain in context. The antigen is undetermined. Here immunoSEQ multiplex PCR was the method, and the copy in TCRdb shows in-frame clones only, minus some. The repertoire holds 20,000 to 25,000 clones, more than 75% seen once, with 9.5% to 15% in the top ten. This sample is part of a study of T cells in localized non-small cell lung cancer. Study-wide findings and caveats: Elevated blood T cell density was associated with longer overall survival.

The TCR comes from a man aged 40-75 years with stage II squamous cell lung carcinoma. Source: PBMCs, taken before any cancer treatment.

CDR3 loop: CASKKRGTPDYEQYF. The DNA for the CDR3 is TGTGCCAGTAAGAAGAGGGGGACCCCTGACTACGAGCAGTACTTC. The chain carries TRBV7-2 and TRBJ2-7; D perhaps matches TRBD1 (6 bases). The CDR3 has 15 amino acids. CDR1 and CDR2 from the germline V gene are SGHTA and FQGNSA. V was cut by 9 bases and J by 3 bases, with 21 bases left in between.